The entry that follows covers one T cell receptor (beta chain) sequence. Its antigen is not identified. This entry comes from a study of CD8 T cells in Susac syndrome. Study-wide findings and caveats: As the study acknowledged, the number of individuals in its TCR sequencing and HLA analysis was relatively small.

Germline CDR1 is LGHDT and CDR2 is YNNKEL (reference sequence). The CDR3 contains 11 residues. Trimming left V 2 bases short and J 11 bases short, with 9 bases between. Reverse transcription of roughly 0.5 to 1 ug RNA used random hexamers. Multiplex PCR with immunoSEQ amplified the TCR beta CDR3 across 54 Vbeta and 13 Jbeta. Using its own MiXCR run on the immunoSEQ multiplex PCR reads, TCRdb lists one record per CDR3 protein. The sample carries approximately 180,000 distinct CDR3 sequences, approximately 95% recorded once. The sequence was obtained from a human donor with multiple sclerosis. The chain couples TRBV3-1 to TRBJ1-1, with unresolved D. Sequences were obtained from CD4+ T cells from PBMCs. CDR3 region: CASSQRSWAFF. The CDR3 DNA follows: TGTGCCAGCAGCCAACGTTCTTGGGCTTTCTTT. Based on the CDR3 plus reference TRBV3-1 and TRBJ1-1, the full variable domain is DTAVSQTPKYLVTQMGNDKSIKCEQNLGHDTMYWYKQDSKKFLKIMFSYNNKELIINETVPNRFSPKSPDKAHLNLHINSLELGDSAVYFCASSQRSWAFFGQGTRLTVV.